The TCR beta chain described here comes from a study of blood T cell repertoires in COVID-19. Across the whole study: The analysed material was cDNA or gDNA that came from T cells, B-cell-depleted T cells, or PBMCs.

Under the authors' procedure: How many nucleated cells were present was estimated from reference gene primer amplification. Sequenced by immunoSEQ multiplex PCR; TCRdb stores in-frame clones only, minus some. V and J calls and clone size are copied from that table; D and trimming were computed from the DNA. The sample contains about 400,000 clones, roughly 86% of which appear only once. Sequences were obtained from PBMCs or T cells enriched from blood (not recorded which). The TCR comes from a middle-aged woman with acute COVID-19.

The CDR3 spells CASSLVGLAGETQYF. As DNA, the CDR3 is TGTGCCAGCAGCTTAGTAGGACTAGCGGGGGAGACCCAGTACTTC. The chain has TRBV7-7 and TRBJ2-5, with TRBD2 matching over 12 bases. The CDR3 covers 15 residues. Germline assignment: CDR1 SSHAT and CDR2 FNYEAQ (reference sequence). The trim removed 1 base at V and 5 bases at J, leaving 2 bases unmatched.